These 22 T cell receptor beta chains came from one sample sequenced in a study of response to subunit inactivated influenza vaccine. TCRdb analysed the RT-PCR reads with MiXCR anew, one entry per CDR3 protein. The sample contains over 800,000 distinct CDR3 sequences, approximately 22% of which appear only once. The sequences come from PBMCs from blood, collected 5 days after vaccination. These TCRs come from a man aged 45-65 years who received an inactivated influenza vaccine.

Notes on this clonotype: A much larger clone differs from this one at a single base, so this may be a read error. The conserved phenylalanine or tryptophan is not found at the CDR3 terminus, so this likely reflects a read error. The rearrangement joins TRBV5-1 to TRBJ2-5; D not resolved. The CDR3 covers 13 residues. Germline lookup yields CDR1 SGHRS and CDR2 YFSETQ. V was shortened by 4 bases and J by 5 bases, with 12 bases between the two germline ends. The CDR3 reads CASSTTARETQYL. In DNA form, the CDR3 reads TGCGCCAGCAGCACCACAGCTCGGGAGACCCAGTACTTA.

The gene calls are TRBV13 and TRBJ2-1; 10 positions agree with TRBD1. The CDR3 is 22 amino acids. Germline V lookup: CDR1 PRHDT, CDR2 FYEKMQ (reference sequence). The J segment lost 4 bases and the V segment lost 5 bases, leaving 26 bases of the junction unmatched. CDR3 sequence (DNA): TGTGCCAGCAGCCTAATAATCCGGGACAGGGGAATGGCTGGTAAAGAGTACAATGAGCAGTTCTTC. This sequence encodes CASSLIIRDRGMAGKEYNEQFF.

This clonotype showed up just a few times. V usage is TRBV7-2 and J usage is TRBJ2-2, with 8 bases matching TRBD2. CDR1 is SGHTA and CDR2 is FQGNSA in the germline V gene. V shed 5 bases and J 0 bases; nucleotides not matched to a gene: 8. This CDR3 region has 17 residues. Here the CDR3 reads CASSPTRGEPNTGELFF. CDR3 sequence (DNA): TGTGCCAGCAGCCCCACGCGGGGGGAACCGAACACCGGGGAGCTGTTTTTT.

The sample holds many counts of this clonotype. The CDR3 region has the DNA TGCAGTGCTAGACCTAGCGGGAGCCTTCGCGAGCAGTACTTC. Amino acids: CSARPSGSLREQYF. This chain uses TRBV20-1 with TRBJ2-7; 10 positions match TRBD2. This CDR3 region has 14 residues. V dropped 2 bases and J dropped 6; count of bases not matched to a gene: 7. Germline V gene lookup returns CDR1 DFQATT and CDR2 SNEGSKA (reference sequence).

Only a few counts were recorded for this clonotype. This chain connects TRBV7-2 to TRBJ1-6; D is unresolved. Trimming removed 3 bases from V and 0 bases from J, with 9 bases in between. CDR3 length: 16 residues. The V gene's germline CDR1 is SGHTA and CDR2 FQGNSA. CDR3 nucleotide sequence: TGTGCCAGCAGCTTTGCACTCAGCTCCTATAATTCACCCCTCCACTTT. Translating it yields CASSFALSSYNSPLHF.

This clonotype was found a few times. The genes are TRBV6-5 and TRBJ2-2, with D unclear. Trimming took 4 bases from V and 7 from J, leaving 13 bases between them. The CDR3 covers 14 residues. The germline V gene encodes CDR1 MNHEY and CDR2 SVGAGI. The CDR3 bases are TGTGCCAGCAGTTTTACTTTATCGGGCGGGGAGCTGTTTTTT. Its translation is CASSFTLSGGELFF.

V usage is TRBV9 and J usage is TRBJ2-2; D not resolved. The V end was cut by 4 bases, the J end by 6 bases, with 13 bases between. CDR1 and CDR2 (germline): SGDLS, YYNGEE. This CDR3 comprises 14 residues. The CDR3 protein is CASSPPSRAGELFF. The CDR3 coding sequence is TGTGCCAGCAGCCCCCCTTCACGAGCCGGGGAGCTGTTTTTT. The full variable domain, in which reference TRBV9 and TRBJ2-2 provide the parts outside the CDR3, is DSGVTQTPKHLITATGQRVTLRCSPRSGDLSVYWYQQSLDQGLQFLIQYYNGEERAKGNILERFSAQQFPDLHSELNLSSLELGDSALYFCASSPPSRAGELFFGEGSRLTVL.

This clonotype occurred a few times. The chain employs TRBV29-1 and TRBJ1-1; tentatively, D is TRBD1 (5 bases). With 0 bases removed from V and 7 bases from J, the gap between germline ends came to 15 bases. The length of the CDR3 is 14 residues. Looked up from germline, CDR1 is SQVTM and CDR2 is ANQGSEA. The CDR3: CSVEDTSGAGEAFF. The CDR3, as DNA: TGCAGCGTTGAAGATACGTCTGGGGCGGGTGAAGCTTTCTTT.

This clonotype was observed a handful of times. The V call is TRBV12-3 or TRBV12-4, the J call TRBJ2-3; maybe TRBD2 (5 bases). CDR3 size: 12 residues. Trimming stripped 7 bases from V and 4 bases from J, with 9 bases between. The CDR3 nucleotides read TGTGCCAGCATCGGGGAATCAGATACGCAGTATTTT. Its protein product is CASIGESDTQYF.

In this sample, this clonotype turned up a few times. V and J are TRBV27 and TRBJ2-5; D is unclear. The germline V and J ends were trimmed by 5 bases and 0 bases, with 13 bases remaining between them. The CDR3 has 15 amino acids. CDR1 and CDR2 from the germline V gene are MNHEY and SMNVEV (reference sequence). Here the CDR3 DNA reads TGTGCCAGCAGTCCCCTGGGATGGAACCAAGAGACCCAGTACTTC. Translated: CASSPLGWNQETQYF.

This chain connects TRBV29-1 to TRBJ1-1, with a tentative D call TRBD1 (6 bases). V was trimmed by 1 base and J by 0 bases, leaving 15 bases between them. This CDR3 comprises 16 residues. CDR1 and CDR2 from the germline V gene are SQVTM and ANQGSEA. The CDR3 region has the DNA TGCAGCGTTGAAGGGTTTTTAGGGGGACTGAACACTGAAGCTTTCTTT. It codes for CSVEGFLGGLNTEAFF.

The rearrangement links TRBV24-1 to TRBJ2-2; D is unresolved. From germline, CDR1 is KGHDR and CDR2 SFDVKD. Trimming shortened V by 0 bases and J by 4 bases, and 5 bases separated the two germline ends. This CDR3 contains 14 residues. This CDR3 reads CATSDLPGTGELFF. CDR3 nucleotide sequence: TGTGCCACCAGTGATTTGCCTGGCACCGGGGAGCTGTTTTTT.

This rearrangement joins TRBV11-2 to TRBJ2-3, with 8 bases aligning to TRBD2. After removal of 5 bases from V and 4 bases from J, the junction contained 2 bases not matched to a gene. CDR3 size: 13 residues. Germline lookup yields CDR1 SGHAT and CDR2 FQNNGV. The CDR3 loop is CASSGLAPDTQYF. In nucleotides, the CDR3 is TGTGCCAGCAGCGGACTAGCTCCAGATACGCAGTATTTT.

This clonotype was seen only a few times. This chain links TRBV5-1 with TRBJ1-1; tentative D call: TRBD1 (5 bases). V lost 0 bases, J lost 6 bases, and 21 bases lay in between. The germline V gene has CDR1 SGHRS and CDR2 YFSETQ. The length of the CDR3 is 17 residues. This CDR3 reads CASSLVLSGPRRPEAFF. As DNA, the CDR3 is TGCGCCAGCAGCTTGGTTTTGTCAGGGCCTAGACGACCTGAAGCTTTCTTT.

In its sample, this clonotype was seen a few times. The chain has TRBV5-1 and TRBJ2-3; 16 bases map to TRBD2. In germline, CDR1 is SGHRS, CDR2 YFSETQ. The CDR3 extends over 18 amino acids. V lost 5 bases and J lost 1; bases outside the gene matches: 7. CDR3 coding DNA: TGCGCCAGCAGTCTCGTGGGGACTAGCGGGAGGGGCACAGATACGCAGTATTTT. It specifies CASSLVGTSGRGTDTQYF.

The chain has TRBV7-3 and TRBJ1-1; weak D call: TRBD1 (5 bases). Germline CDR1 and CDR2: SGHTA and FQGTGA. The CDR3 contains 14 residues. With 5 bases removed from V and 4 bases from J, the gap between germline ends came to 14 bases. The CDR3 nucleotides read TGTGCCAGCAGCAATACGGCAGGGACCACTGAAGCTTTCTTT. Translation: CASSNTAGTTEAFF.

The CDR3 region is CASVNYNEQFF. The CDR3 DNA reads TGTGCCAGCGTCAACTACAATGAGCAGTTCTTC. V gene TRBV6-5 combines with J gene TRBJ2-1; the D is unclear. In germline, CDR1 is MNHEY, CDR2 SVGAGI. V gave up 8 bases and J gave up 3 bases, with 5 bases separating them. The CDR3 has 11 residues.

CDR3 in DNA: TGTGCCAGCAGCTCTCCGGGACTAGCGGGAAGGCAGACCCAGTACTTC. Amino acid sequence: CASSSPGLAGRQTQYF. J is TRBJ2-5 and V is TRBV7-2, with 13 bases matching TRBD2. CDR3 length equals 16 residues. With V trimmed by 4 bases and J by 6 bases, 8 bases remained unmatched. Germline CDR1 is SGHTA and CDR2 is FQGNSA.

This clonotype occurred a few times. The CDR3 protein is CASSLRVSDPSTDTQYF. CDR3 coding DNA: TGTGCCAGCAGTTTACGGGTGTCGGACCCTAGCACAGATACGCAGTATTTT. The genes are TRBV12-3 or TRBV12-4 and TRBJ2-3, with D unclear. V was pared by 2 bases and J by 0 bases, with 15 bases between. The CDR3 covers 17 residues.

This clonotype has a handful of counts. The V call is TRBV5-1, the J call TRBJ2-2; 7 bases line up with TRBD1. Germline V CDR1 and CDR2: SGHRS, YFSETQ. This CDR3 has 16 amino acids. The V and J ends lost 4 bases and 4 bases, in that order; junction bases with no gene match: 10. The CDR3 DNA follows: TGCGCCAGCAGCCCTCCCCCGGGACAGACCACCGGGGAGCTGTTTTTT. Its protein product is CASSPPPGQTTGELFF.

The chain uses TRBV6-2 or TRBV6-3 and TRBJ1-2; 7 positions agree with TRBD1. The CDR3 covers 16 residues. Germline values: CDR1 MNHEY, CDR2 SVGEGT. V gave up 6 bases and J gave up 4 bases; unmatched junction bases: 14. The CDR3 region has the DNA TGTGCCAGCAGCTCCCGTGCCACAGGGGTTGTCTATGGCTACACCTTC. Protein sequence: CASSSRATGVVYGYTF.

The chain recombines TRBV6-5 with TRBJ2-7; D may be TRBD1 (6 bases). In germline, CDR1 is MNHEY, CDR2 SVGAGI. Between the trimmed V and J ends, which lost 0 bases and 6 bases, there was a span of 15 bases. The CDR3 is made up of 15 amino acids. CDR3 loop: CASSYSGRGIGEQYF. The DNA of the CDR3 is TGTGCCAGCAGTTACTCGGGCAGGGGAATTGGCGAGCAGTACTTC.